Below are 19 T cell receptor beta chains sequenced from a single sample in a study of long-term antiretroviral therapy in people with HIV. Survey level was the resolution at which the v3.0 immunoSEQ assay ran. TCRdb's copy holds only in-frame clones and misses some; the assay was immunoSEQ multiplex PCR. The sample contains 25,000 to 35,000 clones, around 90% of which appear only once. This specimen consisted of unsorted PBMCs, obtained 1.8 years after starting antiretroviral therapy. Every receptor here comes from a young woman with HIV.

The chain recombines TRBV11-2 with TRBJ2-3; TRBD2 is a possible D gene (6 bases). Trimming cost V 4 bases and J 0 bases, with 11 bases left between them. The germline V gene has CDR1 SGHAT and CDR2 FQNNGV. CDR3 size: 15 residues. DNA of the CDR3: TGTGCCAGCAGCTCGCTAGCGTTGAGCACAGATACGCAGTATTTT. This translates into CASSSLALSTDTQYF.

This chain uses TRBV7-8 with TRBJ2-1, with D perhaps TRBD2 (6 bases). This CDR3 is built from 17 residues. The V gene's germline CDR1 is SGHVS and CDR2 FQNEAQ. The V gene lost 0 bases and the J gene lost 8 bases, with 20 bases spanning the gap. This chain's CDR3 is CASSLALGGFGLDEQFF. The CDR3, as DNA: TGTGCCAGCAGCTTAGCCTTGGGGGGTTTTGGTCTCGATGAGCAGTTCTTC.

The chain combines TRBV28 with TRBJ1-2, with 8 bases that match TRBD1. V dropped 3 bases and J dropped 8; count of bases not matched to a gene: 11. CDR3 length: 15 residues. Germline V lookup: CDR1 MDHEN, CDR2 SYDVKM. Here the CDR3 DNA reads TGTGCCAGCAGTTTGTCAATGCAGGGGGCAAGAGGCTACACCTTC. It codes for CASSLSMQGARGYTF.

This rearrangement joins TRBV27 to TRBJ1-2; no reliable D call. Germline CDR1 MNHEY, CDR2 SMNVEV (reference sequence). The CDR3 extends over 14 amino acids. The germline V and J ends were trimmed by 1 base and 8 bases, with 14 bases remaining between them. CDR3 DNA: TGTGCCAGCAGTTTATATCTGGGCGGTGGCGGCTACACCTTC. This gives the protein CASSLYLGGGGYTF.

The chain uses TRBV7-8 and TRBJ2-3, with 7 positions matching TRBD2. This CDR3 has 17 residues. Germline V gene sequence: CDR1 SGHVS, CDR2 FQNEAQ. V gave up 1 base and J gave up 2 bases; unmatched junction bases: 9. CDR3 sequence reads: CASSLERGREATDTQYF. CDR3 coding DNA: TGTGCCAGCAGCTTAGAACGAGGACGGGAGGCCACAGATACGCAGTATTTT.

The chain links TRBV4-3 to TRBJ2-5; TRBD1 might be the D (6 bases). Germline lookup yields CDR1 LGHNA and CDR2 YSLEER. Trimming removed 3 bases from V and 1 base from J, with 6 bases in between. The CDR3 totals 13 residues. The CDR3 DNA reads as TGCGCCAGCAGCCAGGACAGCCAAGAGACCCAGTACTTC. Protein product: CASSQDSQETQYF.

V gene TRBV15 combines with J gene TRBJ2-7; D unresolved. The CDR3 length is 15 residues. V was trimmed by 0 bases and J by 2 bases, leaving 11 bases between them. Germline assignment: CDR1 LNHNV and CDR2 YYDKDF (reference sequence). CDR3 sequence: CATSRDLSVTYEQYF. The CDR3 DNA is TGTGCCACCAGCAGAGATCTTTCAGTGACCTACGAGCAGTACTTC.

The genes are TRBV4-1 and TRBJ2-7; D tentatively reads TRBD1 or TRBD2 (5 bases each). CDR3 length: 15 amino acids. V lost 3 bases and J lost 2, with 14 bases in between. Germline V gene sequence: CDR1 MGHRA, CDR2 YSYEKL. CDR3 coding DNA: TGCGCCAGCAGCCATCGGACCGAGGGGACCTACGAGCAGTACTTC. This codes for CASSHRTEGTYEQYF.

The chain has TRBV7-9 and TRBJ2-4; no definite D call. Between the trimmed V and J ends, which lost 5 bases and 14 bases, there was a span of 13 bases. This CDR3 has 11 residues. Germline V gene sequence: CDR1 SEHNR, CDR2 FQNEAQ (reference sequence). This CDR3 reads CASSETLPKYF. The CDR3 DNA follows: TGTGCCAGCAGCGAGACACTCCCAAAGTACTTC.

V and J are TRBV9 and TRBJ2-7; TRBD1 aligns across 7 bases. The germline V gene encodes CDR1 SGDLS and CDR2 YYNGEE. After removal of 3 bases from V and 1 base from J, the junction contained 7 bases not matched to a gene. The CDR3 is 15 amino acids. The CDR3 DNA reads TGTGCCAGCAGCGAAGGACAGGACAAATCCTACGAGCAGTACTTC. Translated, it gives CASSEGQDKSYEQYF. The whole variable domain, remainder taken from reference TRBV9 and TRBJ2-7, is DSGVTQTPKHLITATGQRVTLRCSPRSGDLSVYWYQQSLDQGLQFLIQYYNGEERAKGNILERFSAQQFPDLHSELNLSSLELGDSALYFCASSEGQDKSYEQYFGPGTRLTVT.

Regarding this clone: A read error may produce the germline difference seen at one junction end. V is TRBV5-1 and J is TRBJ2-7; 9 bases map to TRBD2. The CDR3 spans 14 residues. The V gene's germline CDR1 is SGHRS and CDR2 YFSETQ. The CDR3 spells CASSLDGGATSGVF. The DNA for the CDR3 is TGCGCCAGCAGCTTGGATGGGGGCGCGACTAGCGGCGTCTTC.

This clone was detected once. This CDR3 reads CASREGTTEAFF. The CDR3 DNA reads TGTGCCAGCAGAGAGGGTACCACTGAAGCTTTCTTT. The chain employs TRBV6-5 and TRBJ1-1, with D hard to call. Per germline, CDR1 MNHEY and CDR2 SVGAGI. The CDR3 runs 12 residues. Trimming took off 6 bases at V and 4 bases at J, with 9 bases between the two ends.

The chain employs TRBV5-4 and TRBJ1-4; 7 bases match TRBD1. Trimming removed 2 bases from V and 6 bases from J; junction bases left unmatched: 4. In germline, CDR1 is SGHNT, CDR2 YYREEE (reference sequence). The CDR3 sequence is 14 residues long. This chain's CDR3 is CASSFPGGDEKLFF. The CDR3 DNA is TGTGCCAGCAGCTTCCCAGGGGGAGATGAAAAACTGTTTTTT.

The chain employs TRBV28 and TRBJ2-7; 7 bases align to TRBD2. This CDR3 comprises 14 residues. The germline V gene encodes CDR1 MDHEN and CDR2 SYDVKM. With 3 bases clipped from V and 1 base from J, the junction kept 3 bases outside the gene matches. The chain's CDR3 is CASSFQRESYEQYF. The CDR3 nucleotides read TGTGCCAGCAGTTTTCAGCGGGAATCCTACGAGCAGTACTTC.

DNA of the CDR3: TGTGCCAGCAGTGGATCCTTTCTGGGGGGCGGTGAGCAGTACTTC. Its translation is CASSGSFLGGGEQYF. The V and J genes are TRBV6-1 and TRBJ2-7, with D possibly being TRBD1 or TRBD2 (6 bases each). V shed 4 bases and J shed 7 bases, with 20 bases lying between them. CDR1 MNHNS and CDR2 SASEGT come from the germline V gene. The CDR3 totals 15 residues.

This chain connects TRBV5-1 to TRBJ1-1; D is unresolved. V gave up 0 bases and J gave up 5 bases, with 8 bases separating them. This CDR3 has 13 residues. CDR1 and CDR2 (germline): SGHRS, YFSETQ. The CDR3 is CASSLGGGTEAFF. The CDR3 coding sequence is TGCGCCAGCAGCTTGGGCGGTGGGACTGAAGCTTTCTTT. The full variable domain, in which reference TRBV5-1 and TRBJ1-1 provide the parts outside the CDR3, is KAGVTQTPRYLIKTRGQQVTLSCSPISGHRSVSWYQQTPGQGLQFLFEYFSETQRNKGNFPGRFSGRQFSNSRSEMNVSTLELGDSALYLCASSLGGGTEAFFGQGTRLTVV.

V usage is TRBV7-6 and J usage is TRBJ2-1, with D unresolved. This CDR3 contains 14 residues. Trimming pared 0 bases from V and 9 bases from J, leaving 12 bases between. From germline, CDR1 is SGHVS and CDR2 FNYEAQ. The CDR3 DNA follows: TGTGCCAGCAGCTTAGCGTTAGGTCCTAGTGAGCAGTTCTTC. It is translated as CASSLALGPSEQFF.

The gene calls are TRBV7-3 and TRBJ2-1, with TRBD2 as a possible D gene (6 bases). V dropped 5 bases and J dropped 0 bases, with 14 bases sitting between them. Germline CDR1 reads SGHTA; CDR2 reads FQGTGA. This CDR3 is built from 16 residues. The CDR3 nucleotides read TGTGCCAGCAGCGTGGACTACAGAAGCTCCTACAATGAGCAGTTCTTC. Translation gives CASSVDYRSSYNEQFF.

The CDR3 DNA sequence: TGTGCCAGCAGCCTCGGACAGGGGCCCCCAGATACGCAGTATTTT. The encoded protein is CASSLGQGPPDTQYF. This chain uses TRBV7-9 with TRBJ2-3; TRBD1 matches 9 bases. The CDR3 loop spans 15 amino acids. Germline V gene data show CDR1 as SEHNR and CDR2 as FQNEAQ (reference sequence). J lost 4 bases, V lost 5 bases, and 7 bases had no gene match.